The sequence of this T cell receptor beta chain was determined in a study of cytomegalovirus exposure and HLA in healthy donors. Study context: Across 300 to 400 genotyped donors, approximately 81% landed in the Caucasian-associated ancestry cluster. Study conclusions and caveats: A missense DCLRE1C variant was associated with V- and J-gene trimming of TCR beta chains in a later analysis, and an independent cohort replicated the association.

Both 60 Vbeta primers and 13 Jbeta primers went into the PCR. Measured with immunoSEQ multiplex PCR; TCRdb has only the in-frame clones, and not every one. The sample includes under 110,000 clones, approximately 79% seen only once; the top ten take 3.5% to 4%. In germline, CDR1 is SGHTS, CDR2 YDEGEE. V was cut by 4 bases and J by 1 base, with 9 bases left in between. The CDR3 consists of 15 residues. With respect to this clone: The antigen is undetermined.

This receptor was taken from a man in his sixties in good health and CMV-seronegative. The rearrangement links TRBV5-8 to TRBJ2-6; tentative D call: TRBD2 (5 bases). Sequencing input: PBMCs. The DNA for the CDR3 is TGTGCCAGCAGCCGCGGACTTTCTGGGGCCAACGTCCTGACTTTC. It specifies CASSRGLSGANVLTF.